This TCR beta chain was retrieved from a study of T cell repertoires in cytomegalovirus infection. Study-level background: Matching HLA type, along with CMV infection, was indicated by public TCR beta signatures.

General study points: CMV-specific HLA-C-restricted TCR beta clonotypes dominated the ex vivo response. Carriers of CMV plus the relevant HLA were identified by cumulative public TCR beta family frequency.

Points on this clonotype: What it binds is not known.

TCRdb processed the reads anew with MiXCR; each CDR3 protein has one entry. The sample gives around 900,000 distinct CDR3 sequences, roughly 31% of which show up once; over 11% is in the top ten. V gave up 5 bases and J gave up 1 base, with 14 bases separating them. The CDR3 has 14 residues. The V gene's germline CDR1 is SQVTM and CDR2 ANQGSEA. The material sequenced was cultured CD8+ T cells from PBMCs, taken from culture after CMV antigen stimulation. This TCR was recovered from a human donor in good health (CMV status not recorded). Some clones in this sample may be carry-over from other donors' samples. The J gene is TRBJ2-5, the V gene TRBV29-1; TRBD2 might be the D (7 bases). The CDR3 DNA sequence: TGCAGCGTTCCGGGCCGGGGGGCCCAAGAGACCCAGTACTTC. The encoded protein is CSVPGRGAQETQYF.